These 17 T cell receptor beta chains were all obtained from the same sample, sequenced in a study of control samples from healthy donors and cancer patients. Clones were read by immunoSEQ multiplex PCR, and TCRdb kept only the in-frame ones, dropping some. Of fewer than 90,000 clones detected, around 87% appear once; the ten largest clones hold 15% to 25%. The sample taken for sequencing was blood. The receptors derive from a man aged 50 to 59 in good health.

The gene calls are TRBV3-1 (or the pseudogene TRBV3-2) and TRBJ2-5, with 11 nucleotides matching TRBD1. The CDR3 runs to 18 residues. Trimming took 0 bases from V and 5 from J; bases not matched to a gene: 11. CDR1 and CDR2 (germline): LGHDT, YNNKEL (reference sequence). CDR3 sequence: CASSQDFPGQGAEETQYF. CDR3 in DNA: TGTGCCAGCAGCCAAGATTTCCCCGGACAGGGGGCGGAGGAGACCCAGTACTTC.

Only one count was recorded for this clone. The chain is built from TRBV5-1 and TRBJ1-1; no clear D. Trimming removed 4 bases at V and 2 bases at J, with 15 bases between. This CDR3 is 15 amino acids long. Germline CDR1 SGHRS, CDR2 YFSETQ. The CDR3 sequence: CASSPEDRTNTEAFF. CDR3 nucleotides: TGCGCCAGCAGCCCAGAGGACCGAACCAACACTGAAGCTTTCTTT.

As regards this clone: The junction does not match germline at one end; this may be a read error. This chain joins TRBV6-5 and TRBJ1-6; a weak D match, TRBD1 (6 bases). Germline-derived CDR1 and CDR2 are MNHEY and SVGAGI. The CDR3 runs 15 residues. CDR3 sequence reads: CATSNRVSYNSPLHF. The CDR3, as DNA: TGTGCCACCAGTAACAGGGTGTCCTATAATTCACCCCTCCACTTT.

The rearrangement uses TRBV15 and TRBJ2-3, with TRBD2 matching 9 bases. The CDR3 is made up of 14 amino acids. Germline loops: CDR1 LNHNV, CDR2 YYDKDF (reference sequence). The J segment lost 5 bases and the V segment lost 5 bases, leaving 5 bases of the junction unmatched. This CDR3 reads CATSYSGSKDTQYF. The DNA of the CDR3 is TGTGCCACCAGCTATAGCGGGAGTAAAGATACGCAGTATTTT.

The chain combines TRBV27 with TRBJ2-1; D is unclear. Trimming stripped 4 bases from V and 0 bases from J, with 7 bases between. Germline values: CDR1 MNHEY, CDR2 SMNVEV (reference sequence). CDR3 length: 14 residues. DNA of the CDR3: TGTGCCAGCAGTTACGTCAGCTCCTACAATGAGCAGTTCTTC. Its translation is CASSYVSSYNEQFF.

This chain connects TRBV2 to TRBJ2-5, with D unresolved. In germline, CDR1 is SNHLY, CDR2 FYNNEI. The CDR3 has 12 residues. Trimming left V 4 bases short and J 1 base short, with 4 bases between. The CDR3 DNA sequence: TGTGCCAGCAGTGTACTCCAAGAGACCCAGTACTTC. Translation: CASSVLQETQYF. The whole variable domain, remainder taken from reference TRBV2 and TRBJ2-5, is EPEVTQTPSHQVTQMGQEVILRCVPISNHLYFYWYRQILGQKVEFLVSFYNNEISEKSEIFDDQFSVERPDGSNFTLKIRSTKLEDSAMYFCASSVLQETQYFGPGTRLLVL.

V gene TRBV18 combines with J gene TRBJ2-3, with a weak D call TRBD2 (6 bases). The CDR3 spans 17 residues. The V end lost 2 bases, the J end lost 4 bases, and 19 bases lay between the germline ends. CDR1 and CDR2 (germline): KGHSH, LQKENI. Here the CDR3 DNA reads TGTGCCAGCTCACCAACTGTTTTTACGGGAGCCCCAGATACGCAGTATTTT. Its protein product is CASSPTVFTGAPDTQYF.

The J gene is TRBJ1-1, the V gene TRBV27; the D is unclear. In germline, CDR1 is MNHEY, CDR2 SMNVEV (reference sequence). Trimming took off 6 bases at V and 2 bases at J, with 4 bases between the two ends. CDR3 size: 11 residues. CDR3 sequence (DNA): TGTGCCAGCAGGGGAAACACTGAAGCTTTCTTT. Its protein is CASRGNTEAFF.

The chain links TRBV6-5 to TRBJ2-1; 9 bases align to TRBD1. The CDR3 is made up of 15 amino acids. CDR1 and CDR2 (germline): MNHEY, SVGAGI. The V and J ends lost 5 bases and 4 bases, in that order; junction bases with no gene match: 6. CDR3 amino acids: CASSIRQGVYNEQFF. CDR3 in DNA: TGTGCCAGCAGTATCCGACAGGGGGTGTACAATGAGCAGTTCTTC.

This sequence joins TRBV24-1 and TRBJ2-6; D is unresolved. The germline V and J ends were trimmed by 6 bases and 0 bases, with 2 bases remaining between them. The CDR3 length is 13 residues. Germline V gene lookup returns CDR1 KGHDR and CDR2 SFDVKD. The CDR3 nucleotides read TGTGCCACCAGTCTCTCTGGGGCCAACGTCCTGACTTTC. Amino acid sequence: CATSLSGANVLTF.

The chain combines TRBV7-6 with TRBJ1-1; 9 bases line up with TRBD1. The germline V gene encodes CDR1 SGHVS and CDR2 FNYEAQ. This CDR3 has 14 residues. J lost 4 bases, V lost 4 bases, and 4 bases had no gene match. The CDR3 bases are TGTGCCAGCAGCTCGGGACAGGGAGTCACTGAAGCTTTCTTT. This encodes CASSSGQGVTEAFF.

The chain employs TRBV7-8 and TRBJ2-7; D is unclear. The CDR3 length is 13 residues. Germline lookup yields CDR1 SGHVS and CDR2 FQNEAQ. Trimming removed 0 bases at V and 4 bases at J, with 7 bases between. CDR3 coding DNA: TGTGCCAGCAGCTTAGCGATCGGTTACGAGCAGTACTTC. As protein: CASSLAIGYEQYF.

The J gene is TRBJ2-1, the V gene TRBV7-8, with D possibly being TRBD1 (7 bases). From germline, CDR1 is SGHVS and CDR2 FQNEAQ. The CDR3 contains 15 residues. V shed 5 bases and J shed 3 bases, with 14 bases lying between them. The CDR3 nucleotides read TGTGCCAGCAGCCGTCAGGGGGGAAACTACAATGAGCAGTTCTTC. Protein: CASSRQGGNYNEQFF.

There are a few counts of this clone. CDR3 loop: CASSQGKEREGPGNEQFF. DNA for the CDR3: TGTGCCAGCAGCCAAGGGAAGGAGCGGGAGGGCCCAGGGAATGAGCAGTTCTTC. The V gene is TRBV3-1 (or the pseudogene TRBV3-2), the J gene TRBJ2-1; 10 bases match TRBD2. J gave up 7 bases and V 1 base, and 13 bases lay outside the gene matches. The CDR3 has 18 amino acids. CDR1 is LGHDT, CDR2 YNNKEL, per germline (reference sequence).

The genes are TRBV6-5 and TRBJ1-6; unclear D gene. Looked up from germline, CDR1 is MNHEY and CDR2 is SVGAGI. CDR3 length: 14 amino acids. The V gene lost 5 bases and the J gene lost 2 bases, with 7 bases spanning the gap. The CDR3 DNA reads TGTGCCAGCAGTCTCCGGACCTATAATTCACCCCTCCACTTT. This sequence encodes CASSLRTYNSPLHF.

The rearrangement links TRBV7-2 to TRBJ2-7; D is possibly TRBD1 or TRBD2 (5 bases each). The V gene lost 7 bases and the J gene lost 2 bases, with 18 bases spanning the gap. There are 15 residues in the CDR3. The germline V gene encodes CDR1 SGHTA and CDR2 FQGNSA. CDR3 sequence reads: CASTLSGAGTYEQYF. CDR3 sequence (DNA): TGTGCCAGCACTCTATCCGGGGCCGGGACCTACGAGCAGTACTTC.

The DNA for the CDR3 is TGCGCCAGCAGCTTAAGTGAGAGGAATGAGCAGTTCTTC. This sequence encodes CASSLSERNEQFF. The chain couples TRBV5-1 to TRBJ2-1, with D hard to call. This CDR3 is 13 amino acids long. Germline loops: CDR1 SGHRS, CDR2 YFSETQ. Trimming took 2 bases from V and 7 from J, leaving 10 bases between them.